This T cell receptor beta chain emerged from a study of shared clonotypes between healthy human individuals. The study, taken as a whole, reports: Around 4.9% of naive CD4 clonotypes were shared across a few donors. On the whole, naive subsets had larger estimated richness than memory subsets had. What limited the represented genetic and exposure-history diversity was the small number of donors.

Both subsets, CD45RA+ naive and CD45RA-negative memory, were split from the CD4+ cells. Of note for this clone: No antigen is known for it.

The CDR3 covers 16 residues. Germline CDR1 reads SGHRS; CDR2 reads YFSETQ. Trimming took off 0 bases at V and 0 bases at J, with 11 bases between the two ends. Assay used: immunoSEQ multiplex PCR; TCRdb lists only in-frame clones, some missing. The sample shows fewer than 3 million clones, roughly 90% of them seen only once. Material for sequencing was naive CD4+ T cells from PBMCs. Documented subset: CD45RA+ positively selected. This chain links TRBV5-1 with TRBJ2-3; D unresolved. The TCR comes from a man in his late teens or twenties in good health. Some clones in this sample may be carry-over from other donors' samples. CDR3 loop: CASSLDPLSSTDTQYF. The CDR3 bases are TGCGCCAGCAGCTTGGACCCGCTCTCTAGCACAGATACGCAGTATTTT.